This T cell receptor (beta chain) was profiled in a study of cytomegalovirus exposure and HLA in healthy donors. Study-wide findings and caveats: Most TCR sequences were rare, but some public TCRs occurred in many donors. The study flagged 150 to 200 TCR beta chains as cytomegalovirus-associated.

A word on this clone: Its antigen remains unknown.

The data were produced by immunoSEQ multiplex PCR, yet TCRdb's version contains in-frame clones alone and is incomplete. Of around 350,000 clones listed, roughly 88% were seen once; the top ten hold approximately 0.86%. It was the roughly 110-subject validation cohort, separate from the roughly 700-subject first cohort, to which the donors belonged. Germline V lookup: CDR1 GTSNPN, CDR2 SVGIG (reference sequence). There are 14 residues in the CDR3. V lost 1 base and J lost 6; bases outside the gene matches: 8. This TCR was sampled from a woman between 18 and 29 years old in good health and CMV-seronegative. The sequencing sample was made of PBMCs. This rearrangement joins TRBV30 to TRBJ2-7; 8 positions match TRBD2. CDR3 DNA sequence: TGTGCCTGGAGTGCCCCGCGGGAGGTAATCGAGCAGTACTTC. Its protein product is CAWSAPREVIEQYF.